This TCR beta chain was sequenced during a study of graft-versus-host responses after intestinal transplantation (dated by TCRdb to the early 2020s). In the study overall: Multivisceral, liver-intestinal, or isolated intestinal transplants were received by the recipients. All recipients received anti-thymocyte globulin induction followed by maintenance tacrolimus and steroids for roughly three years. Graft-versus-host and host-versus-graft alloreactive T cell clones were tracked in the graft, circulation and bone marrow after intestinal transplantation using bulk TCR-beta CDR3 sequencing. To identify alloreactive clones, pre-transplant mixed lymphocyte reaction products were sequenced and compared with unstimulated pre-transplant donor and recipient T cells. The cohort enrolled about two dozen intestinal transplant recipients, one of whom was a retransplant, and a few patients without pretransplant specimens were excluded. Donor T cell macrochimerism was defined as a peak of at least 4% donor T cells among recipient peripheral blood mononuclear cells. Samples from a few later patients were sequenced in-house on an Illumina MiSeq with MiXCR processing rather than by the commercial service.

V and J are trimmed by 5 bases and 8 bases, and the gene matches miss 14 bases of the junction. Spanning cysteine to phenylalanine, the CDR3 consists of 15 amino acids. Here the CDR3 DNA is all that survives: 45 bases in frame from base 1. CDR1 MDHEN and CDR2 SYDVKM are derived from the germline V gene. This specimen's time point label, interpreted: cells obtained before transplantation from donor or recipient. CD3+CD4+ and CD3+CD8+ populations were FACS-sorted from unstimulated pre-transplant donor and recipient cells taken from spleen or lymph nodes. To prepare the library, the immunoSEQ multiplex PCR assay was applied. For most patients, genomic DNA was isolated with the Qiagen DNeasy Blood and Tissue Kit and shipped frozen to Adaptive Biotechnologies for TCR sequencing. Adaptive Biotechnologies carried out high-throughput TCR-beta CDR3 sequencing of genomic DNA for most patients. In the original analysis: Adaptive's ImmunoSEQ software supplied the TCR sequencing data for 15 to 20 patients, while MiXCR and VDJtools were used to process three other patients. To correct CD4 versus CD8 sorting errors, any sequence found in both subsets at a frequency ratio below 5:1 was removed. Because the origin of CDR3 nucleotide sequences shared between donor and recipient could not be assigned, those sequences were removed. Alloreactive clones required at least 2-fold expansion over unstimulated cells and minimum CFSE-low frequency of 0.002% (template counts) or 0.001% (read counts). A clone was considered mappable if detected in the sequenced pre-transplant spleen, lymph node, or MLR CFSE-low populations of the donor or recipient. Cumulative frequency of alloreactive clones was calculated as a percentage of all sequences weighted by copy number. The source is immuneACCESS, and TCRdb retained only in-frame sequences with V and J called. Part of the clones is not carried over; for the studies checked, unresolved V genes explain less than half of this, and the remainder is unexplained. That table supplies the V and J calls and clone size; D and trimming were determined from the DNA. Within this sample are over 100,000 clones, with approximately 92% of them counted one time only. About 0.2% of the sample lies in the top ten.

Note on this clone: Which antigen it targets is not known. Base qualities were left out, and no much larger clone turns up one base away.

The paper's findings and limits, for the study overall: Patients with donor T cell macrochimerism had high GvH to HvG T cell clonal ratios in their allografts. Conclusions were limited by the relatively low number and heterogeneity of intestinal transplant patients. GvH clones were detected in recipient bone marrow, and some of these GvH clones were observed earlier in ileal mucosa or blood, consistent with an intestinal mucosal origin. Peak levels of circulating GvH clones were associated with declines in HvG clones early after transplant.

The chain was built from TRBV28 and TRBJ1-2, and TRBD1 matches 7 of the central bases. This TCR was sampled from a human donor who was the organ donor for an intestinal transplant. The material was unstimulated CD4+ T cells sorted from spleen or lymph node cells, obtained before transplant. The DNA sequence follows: TGTGCCAGCAGTGGGGGACAGCCAAGTCCAGGGGGCTACACCTTC. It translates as CASSGGQPSPGGYTF.